A single sample gave rise to the 20 T cell receptor beta chains below, sequenced in a study of shared clonotypes between healthy human individuals. CD45RO-negative CD8 cells positively selected for CCR7 made up the naive population, which excluded terminally differentiated effector memory CD45RA+ cells. Method: immunoSEQ multiplex PCR; TCRdb's copy keeps in-frame clones and lacks some. The data show hundreds of thousands of clones, roughly 92% seen once. Sequenced sample: naive CD8+ T cells sorted from blood. These receptors were collected from a man younger than 45 in good health.

In this sample, this clone turned up once. The V and J genes are TRBV28 and TRBJ2-7; TRBD2 is a possible D gene (5 bases). V was trimmed by 4 bases and J by 0 bases, leaving 16 bases between them. CDR3 length: 16 amino acids. Germline loops: CDR1 MDHEN, CDR2 SYDVKM. CDR3: CASSSPATGSSYEQYF. CDR3 DNA: TGTGCCAGCAGTTCCCCTGCCACGGGAAGCTCCTACGAGCAGTACTTC.

The rearrangement joins TRBV29-1 to TRBJ1-1; weak D call: TRBD1 (6 bases). Trimming left V 2 bases short and J 1 base short, with 8 bases between. This CDR3 spans 13 amino acids. Looked up from germline, CDR1 is SQVTM and CDR2 is ANQGSEA. DNA of the CDR3: TGCAGCGTTGAACAGGGGCAGAACACTGAAGCTTTCTTT. This gives the protein CSVEQGQNTEAFF.

Of note for this clone: The sample contains more than one DNA sequence encoding this CDR3. This sequence joins TRBV4-1 and TRBJ2-1; 7 nucleotides match TRBD1. There are 14 residues in the CDR3. With V trimmed by 1 base and J by 3 bases, 0 bases remained unmatched. Germline V gene data show CDR1 as MGHRA and CDR2 as YSYEKL. The CDR3 DNA follows: TGCGCCAGCAGCCAAGGACAGGGCTACAATGAGCAGTTCTTC. It codes for CASSQGQGYNEQFF.

The chain uses TRBV7-6 and TRBJ2-1, with 10 bases fitting TRBD1. The germline CDR1 and CDR2 sequences are SGHVS and FNYEAQ. Germline trimming cut 8 bases from V and 7 bases from J; bases unmatched to any gene: 8. The CDR3 length is 14 residues. The CDR3 coding sequence is TGTGCCAGCGGGGGGACAGGGGATCTGAATGAGCAGTTCTTC. Translating gives CASGGTGDLNEQFF.

In this sample, this clone turned up once. V gene TRBV2 combines with J gene TRBJ2-7; D uncertain. Trimming shortened V by 2 bases and J by 3 bases, and 8 bases separated the two germline ends. The CDR3 contains 13 residues. Germline lookup yields CDR1 SNHLY and CDR2 FYNNEI. The CDR3 reads CASSESPNYEQYF. The CDR3 nucleotides are TGTGCCAGCAGTGAATCCCCCAACTACGAGCAGTACTTC.

The DNA for the CDR3 is TGTGCCAGCAGCTCAAATGACTACGAGCAGTACTTC. Protein product: CASSSNDYEQYF. The chain is built from TRBV7-6 and TRBJ2-7; D uncertain. V lost 4 bases and J 3 bases, leaving 7 bases between the germline ends. The CDR3 extends over 12 amino acids. Germline V gene lookup returns CDR1 SGHVS and CDR2 FNYEAQ.

The chain recombines TRBV7-9 with TRBJ2-2, with D maybe TRBD1 (6 bases). CDR3 length: 13 amino acids. Germline-derived CDR1 and CDR2 are SEHNR and FQNEAQ (reference sequence). V gave up 6 bases and J gave up 5 bases, with 10 bases separating them. The CDR3 DNA is TGTGCCAGCAGACTACAGGGAACCGGGGAGCTGTTTTTT. This codes for CASRLQGTGELFF.

This rearrangement joins TRBV13 to TRBJ2-7; 9 bases align to TRBD1. CDR1 and CDR2 (germline): PRHDT, FYEKMQ (reference sequence). The CDR3 extends over 16 amino acids. The V gene end was trimmed by 5 bases and the J gene end by 3 bases; junction bases not matched to a gene: 11. The CDR3 DNA is TGTGCCAGCAGCGGATCGTTGGGACAGGGAAACTACGAGCAGTACTTC. Protein sequence: CASSGSLGQGNYEQYF.

The rearrangement joins TRBV11-1 to TRBJ2-7; 9 bases line up with TRBD2. With 5 bases clipped from V and 6 bases from J, the junction kept 8 bases outside the gene matches. This CDR3 comprises 14 residues. CDR1 and CDR2 (germline): SGHAT, FQDESV (reference sequence). DNA for the CDR3: TGTGCCAGCAGCGTCGGGACTAGCTACTCCGAGCAGTACTTC. Translating it yields CASSVGTSYSEQYF.

The chain recombines TRBV5-4 with TRBJ2-3; 9 bases are shared with TRBD2. Germline assignment: CDR1 SGHNT and CDR2 YYREEE (reference sequence). CDR3 length: 17 amino acids. Trimming cost V 3 bases and J 5 bases; bases outside gene matches: 13. The CDR3 loop reads CASSSINSGRVEDTQYF. The CDR3 nucleotides are TGTGCCAGCAGCTCCATTAATAGCGGGAGAGTTGAAGATACGCAGTATTTT. Complete variable domain (other parts from reference TRBV5-4 and TRBJ2-3): ETGVTQSPTHLIKTRGQQVTLRCSSQSGHNTVSWYQQALGQGPQFIFQYYREEENGRGNFPPRFSGLQFPNYSSELNVNALELDDSALYLCASSSINSGRVEDTQYFGPGTRLTVL.

A single count supports this clone. Other DNA sequences in this sample translate to the same CDR3. The J gene is TRBJ2-7, the V gene TRBV7-9, with D uncertain. Trimming left V 2 bases short and J 1 base short, with 6 bases between. Germline values: CDR1 SEHNR, CDR2 FQNEAQ (reference sequence). The CDR3 loop spans 13 amino acids. CDR3 region: CASSLPSSYEQYF. CDR3 DNA sequence: TGTGCCAGCAGCTTACCTTCATCCTACGAGCAGTACTTC.

The chain links TRBV4-1 to TRBJ1-3; D gene ambiguous. The CDR3 sequence is 16 residues long. Germline V CDR1 and CDR2: MGHRA, YSYEKL. V lost 0 bases to trimming and J lost 0 bases, with 9 bases between them. The CDR3 spells CASSQDGESSGNTIYF. Here the CDR3 DNA reads TGCGCCAGCAGCCAAGATGGGGAAAGCTCTGGAAACACCATATATTTT.

This chain connects TRBV11-2 to TRBJ2-5; TRBD2 matches at 14 bases. Germline CDR1 is SGHAT and CDR2 is FQNNGV. This CDR3 is built from 18 residues. V lost 5 bases to trimming and J lost 4 bases; unmatched junction nucleotides: 12. CDR3 sequence reads: CASSVRGLAGDRGETQYF. In DNA form, the CDR3 reads TGTGCCAGCAGCGTCAGGGGACTAGCGGGAGATAGAGGAGAGACCCAGTACTTC.

The chain joins TRBV7-9 to TRBJ1-2; TRBD1 might be the D (5 bases). This CDR3 has 16 residues. Germline V gene sequence: CDR1 SEHNR, CDR2 FQNEAQ (reference sequence). Trimming removed 3 bases from V and 8 bases from J, with 22 bases in between. The CDR3: CASSLANMRGMGGYTF. CDR3 DNA: TGTGCCAGCAGCTTGGCCAATATGAGGGGCATGGGAGGCTACACCTTC.

This chain connects TRBV10-1 to TRBJ2-1; D uncertain. Deletions cut 0 bases from V and 10 bases from J, with 4 bases between. The CDR3 consists of 11 residues. Germline V gene lookup returns CDR1 WNHNN and CDR2 SYGVQD (reference sequence). DNA for the CDR3: TGCGCCAGCAGTGAGTCGGGGGAGCAGTTCTTC. Amino acids: CASSESGEQFF.

This chain connects TRBV7-9 to TRBJ2-6; 9 nucleotides agree with TRBD1. Germline loops: CDR1 SEHNR, CDR2 FQNEAQ (reference sequence). Trimming took 4 bases from V and 1 from J; bases not matched to a gene: 2. The CDR3 has 16 amino acids. CDR3 protein: CASSSGTGSGANVLTF. As DNA, the CDR3 is TGTGCCAGCAGCTCTGGGACAGGGTCTGGGGCCAACGTCCTGACTTTC.

The chain is built from TRBV5-5 and TRBJ2-2; D is possibly TRBD1 (6 bases). CDR3 length: 16 amino acids. CDR1 is SGHKS, CDR2 YYEKEE, per germline (reference sequence). Between the trimmed V and J ends, which lost 4 bases and 1 base, there was a span of 14 bases. The CDR3 nucleotides are TGTGCCAGCAGCCCGCGACGGACAGTGAACACCGGGGAGCTGTTTTTT. Translating it yields CASSPRRTVNTGELFF.

This clone was recorded only once. The V and J genes are TRBV19 and TRBJ2-7; a possible D gene is TRBD2 (5 bases). CDR3 size: 15 residues. CDR1 and CDR2 from the germline V gene are LNHDA and SQIVND (reference sequence). V shed 4 bases and J shed 6 bases, with 19 bases lying between them. Here the CDR3 DNA reads TGTGCCAGTAGTAGCCGGGGTGGACCGCCTTTCGAGCAGTACTTC. Residues: CASSSRGGPPFEQYF.

This clone was seen more than once but under ten times. The J gene is TRBJ2-6, the V gene TRBV6-5; D is uncertain. Germline V gives CDR1 MNHEY, CDR2 SVGAGI. The CDR3 has 12 amino acids. Trimming removed 8 bases from V and 2 bases from J, with 4 bases in between. CDR3 loop: CASGAGANVLTF. The CDR3 region has the DNA TGTGCCAGCGGTGCTGGGGCCAACGTCCTGACTTTC.

The V call is TRBV11-2, the J call TRBJ2-7; the D gene is possibly TRBD2 (5 bases). Germline values: CDR1 SGHAT, CDR2 FQNNGV. V was pared by 5 bases and J by 5 bases, with 13 bases between. The CDR3 length is 13 residues. The CDR3 DNA reads TGTGCCAGCAGCCCGACCGGGGTGAACGAGCAGTACTTC. Translating it yields CASSPTGVNEQYF.